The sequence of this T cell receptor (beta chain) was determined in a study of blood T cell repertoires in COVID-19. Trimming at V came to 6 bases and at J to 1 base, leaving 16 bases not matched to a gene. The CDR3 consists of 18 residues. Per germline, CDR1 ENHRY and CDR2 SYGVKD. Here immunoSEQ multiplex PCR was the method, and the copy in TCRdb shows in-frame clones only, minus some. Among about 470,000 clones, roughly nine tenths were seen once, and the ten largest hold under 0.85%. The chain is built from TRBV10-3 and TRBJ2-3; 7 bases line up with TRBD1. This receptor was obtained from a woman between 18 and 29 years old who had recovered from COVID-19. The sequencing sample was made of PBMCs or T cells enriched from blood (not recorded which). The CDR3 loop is CAIRLGRGGVEGTDTQYF. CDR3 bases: TGTGCCATCAGGCTGGGTAGAGGGGGCGTTGAGGGCACAGATACGCAGTATTTT.